The 24 T cell receptor beta chains listed next were all sequenced from one sample in a study of blood T cell repertoires in COVID-19. The assay was immunoSEQ multiplex PCR, and TCRdb's table has in-frame clones only and misses some. This sample has 400,000 to 450,000 clones, with roughly 89% found just once. Sequenced material: peripheral blood. These receptors all stem from a woman in her twenties or thirties with active or convalescent COVID-19.

The chain combines TRBV5-1 with TRBJ2-3, with TRBD1 matching over 7 bases. V was pared by 4 bases and J by 4 bases, with 3 bases of the junction left unmatched. This CDR3 spans 13 amino acids. Germline CDR1 reads SGHRS; CDR2 reads YFSETQ. DNA for the CDR3: TGCGCCAGCAGCGTCACAGGGGCAGATACGCAGTATTTT. Its translation is CASSVTGADTQYF.

The chain has TRBV5-1 and TRBJ2-2; D is perhaps TRBD2 (5 bases). The CDR3 length is 14 residues. V was shortened by 7 bases and J by 3 bases, with 13 bases between the two germline ends. CDR1 is SGHRS and CDR2 is YFSETQ in the germline V gene. The chain's CDR3 is CASHRGYDTGELFF. The CDR3 nucleotides read TGCGCCAGCCATCGGGGATATGACACCGGGGAGCTGTTTTTT.

The V and J genes are TRBV7-2 and TRBJ2-1, with D maybe TRBD2 (6 bases). The CDR3 length is 13 residues. Germline CDR1 SGHTA, CDR2 FQGNSA. Trimming stripped 6 bases from V and 5 bases from J, with 11 bases between. In nucleotides, the CDR3 is TGTGCCAGCAGGGGCTTAGCGGACAATGAGCAGTTCTTC. Its protein is CASRGLADNEQFF.

This clone was seen a handful of times. This sequence joins TRBV27 and TRBJ1-2, with D possibly TRBD1 on 6 matching bases. V lost 6 bases and J 0 bases, leaving 11 bases between the germline ends. CDR1 MNHEY and CDR2 SMNVEV come from the germline V gene (reference sequence). This CDR3 comprises 14 residues. In DNA, the CDR3 is TGTGCCAGCAGCGGGGACATAGCTAACTATGGCTACACCTTC. Protein sequence: CASSGDIANYGYTF.

The CDR3 DNA is TGTGCCAGCAGTGCCCGGGACAGGGCCTACGAGCAGTACTTC. Its protein product is CASSARDRAYEQYF. The chain links TRBV2 to TRBJ2-7, with 9 bases fitting TRBD1. CDR1 is SNHLY and CDR2 is FYNNEI in the germline V gene. Germline trimming cut 4 bases from V and 2 bases from J; bases unmatched to any gene: 3. The CDR3 is 14 amino acids.

The gene calls are TRBV4-1 and TRBJ2-7; no firm D call. In germline, CDR1 is MGHRA, CDR2 YSYEKL. This CDR3 has 10 amino acids. V lost 4 bases and J 4 bases, leaving 2 bases between the germline ends. This CDR3 reads CASSPYEQYF. CDR3 sequence (DNA): TGCGCCAGCAGCCCATACGAGCAGTACTTC.

This chain uses TRBV19 with TRBJ1-6; a weak D match, TRBD1 (5 bases). V was pared by 5 bases and J by 7 bases, with 9 bases between. Germline V gene lookup returns CDR1 LNHDA and CDR2 SQIVND (reference sequence). The CDR3 length is 13 residues. CDR3 nucleotides: TGTGCCAGTAGTCAAGCAGGGAATTCACCCCTCCACTTT. Translated: CASSQAGNSPLHF. The whole variable domain, filled in from reference TRBV19 and TRBJ1-6, reads DGGITQSPKYLFRKEGQNVTLSCEQNLNHDAMYWYRQDPGQGLRLIYYSQIVNDFQKGDIAEGYSVSREKKESFPLTVTSAQKNPTAFYLCASSQAGNSPLHFGNGTRLTVT.

The chain links TRBV6-6 to TRBJ2-6; no reliable D call. CDR1 is MNHNY, CDR2 SVGAGI, per germline (reference sequence). The V and J ends lost 5 bases and 0 bases respectively, with 17 bases between them. The CDR3 runs 18 residues. The CDR3 protein is CASSQSRALVSGANVLTF. In DNA, the CDR3 is TGTGCCAGCAGTCAATCCAGAGCCCTAGTCTCTGGGGCCAACGTCCTGACTTTC.

The J gene is TRBJ1-1, the V gene TRBV19; D is perhaps TRBD1 (5 bases). The germline gives CDR1 LNHDA, CDR2 SQIVND (reference sequence). The CDR3 has 16 residues. The ends were cut back, 3 bases at V and 0 bases at J, with 14 bases in the middle. This CDR3 reads CASSMIGAPMNTEAFF. The DNA of the CDR3 is TGTGCCAGTAGTATGATAGGGGCCCCAATGAACACTGAAGCTTTCTTT.

V gene TRBV27 combines with J gene TRBJ2-2; D remains unclear. The CDR3 consists of 14 residues. Germline CDR1 reads MNHEY; CDR2 reads SMNVEV (reference sequence). Trimming removed 6 bases at V and 0 bases at J, with 8 bases between. Here the CDR3 DNA reads TGTGCCAGCAGGCCCGGGTCGAACACCGGGGAGCTGTTTTTT. Its translation: CASRPGSNTGELFF.

The chain employs TRBV27 and TRBJ1-1; the D is unclear. The CDR3 runs 12 residues. Germline V lookup: CDR1 MNHEY, CDR2 SMNVEV (reference sequence). V lost 6 bases and J 7 bases, leaving 12 bases between the germline ends. The CDR3 DNA reads as TGTGCCAGCAGCGCCAACACAGATGAAGCTTTCTTT. Its translation is CASSANTDEAFF.

The genes are TRBV7-9 and TRBJ2-3, with TRBD2 matching 14 bases. The germline CDR1 and CDR2 sequences are SEHNR and FQNEAQ (reference sequence). V lost 4 bases and J lost 5; bases outside the gene matches: 8. This CDR3 is 17 amino acids long. The CDR3 DNA reads as TGTGCCAGCAGCTCCGACGGGACTAGCGGGGGAGGAGATACGCAGTATTTT. Encoded protein: CASSSDGTSGGGDTQYF.

This chain connects TRBV12-3 or TRBV12-4 to TRBJ1-5, with D perhaps TRBD1 (6 bases). Deletions cut 6 bases from V and 5 bases from J, with 11 bases between. This CDR3 has 13 residues. CDR3 coding DNA: TGTGCCAGCAGGTACAGGGCGGATCAGCCCCAGCATTTT. This translates into CASRYRADQPQHF.

The table lists this clone with a count of one. The V gene is TRBV5-8, the J gene TRBJ1-1; 8 bases are shared with TRBD1. V lost 3 bases and J lost 5; bases outside the gene matches: 9. The CDR3 covers 15 residues. CDR1 and CDR2 from the germline V gene are SGHTS and YDEGEE. The DNA of the CDR3 is TGTGCCAGCAGCTCGGCGGGCAGGGGGCGGACTGAAGCTTTCTTT. Its translation: CASSSAGRGRTEAFF.

This clone appeared a single time. The chain couples TRBV19 to TRBJ2-2; perhaps TRBD1 as D (5 bases). The CDR3 spans 11 residues. V was cut by 8 bases and J by 6 bases, with 7 bases left in between. The germline CDR1 and CDR2 sequences are LNHDA and SQIVND (reference sequence). CDR3 sequence reads: CASRTPGELFF. The CDR3 DNA is TGTGCCAGTCGGACACCCGGGGAGCTGTTTTTT.

The V and J genes are TRBV4-2 and TRBJ2-2; 10 bases agree with TRBD2. The germline gives CDR1 LGHNA, CDR2 YNFKEQ. The CDR3 loop spans 15 amino acids. V lost 3 bases, J lost 3 bases, and 1 base stayed unmatched. DNA for the CDR3: TGTGCCAGCAGCCAGGGGACTAGCGACACCGGGGAGCTGTTTTTT. This encodes CASSQGTSDTGELFF.

The chain recombines TRBV2 with TRBJ1-4; D gene ambiguous. V was cut by 2 bases and J by 5 bases, with 6 bases left in between. CDR3 length equals 13 residues. Germline V gene data show CDR1 as SNHLY and CDR2 as FYNNEI. The CDR3, as DNA: TGTGCCAGCAGTGAAAGAGAAAATGAAAAACTGTTTTTT. This encodes CASSERENEKLFF.

This chain connects TRBV27 to TRBJ1-6; D uncertain. Trimming shortened V by 6 bases and J by 0 bases, and 15 bases separated the two germline ends. Germline CDR1 is MNHEY and CDR2 is SMNVEV (reference sequence). The CDR3 sequence is 17 residues long. This CDR3 reads CASRIDRTSSYNSPLHF. DNA for the CDR3: TGTGCCAGCAGGATAGATAGAACGAGCTCCTATAATTCACCCCTCCACTTT.

V usage is TRBV4-1 and J usage is TRBJ2-7, with 9 bases that match TRBD2. Germline CDR1 reads MGHRA; CDR2 reads YSYEKL. Trimming cost V 1 base and J 5 bases; bases outside gene matches: 6. The CDR3 totals 15 residues. The DNA for the CDR3 is TGCGCCAGCAGCCAAGTGCCTAGCGGGACGGACGAGCAGTACTTC. It translates to CASSQVPSGTDEQYF.

This chain uses TRBV25-1 with TRBJ2-5; no clear D. Germline CDR1 reads MGHDK; CDR2 reads SYGVNS. V shed 7 bases and J shed 4 bases, with 13 bases lying between them. This CDR3 has 13 amino acids. This chain's CDR3 is CASIRSTGETQYF. The CDR3 region has the DNA TGTGCCAGCATAAGAAGCACCGGAGAGACCCAGTACTTC.

The rearrangement joins TRBV7-8 to TRBJ2-7, with D tentatively TRBD1 (5 bases). The length of the CDR3 is 13 residues. V shed 2 bases and J shed 3 bases, with 8 bases lying between them. Germline values: CDR1 SGHVS, CDR2 FQNEAQ. CDR3 in DNA: TGTGCCAGCAGCTTACTCAGGGACTACGAGCAGTACTTC. The encoded protein is CASSLLRDYEQYF.

The chain joins TRBV6-1 to TRBJ1-3; no clear D. CDR1 MNHNS and CDR2 SASEGT come from the germline V gene. The ends were cut back, 1 base at V and 0 bases at J, with 7 bases in the middle. This CDR3 region has 15 residues. The CDR3 is CASSEVGDSGNTIYF. CDR3 nucleotide sequence: TGTGCCAGCAGTGAAGTGGGAGACTCTGGAAACACCATATATTTT.

This clone is a singleton in its sample. The chain joins TRBV7-2 to TRBJ1-3; D remains unclear. With 1 base removed from V and 2 bases from J, the gap between germline ends came to 21 bases. The CDR3 has 19 amino acids. CDR1 and CDR2 from the germline V gene are SGHTA and FQGNSA. The CDR3 reads CASSLGLGGSHRTGNTIYF. In DNA form, the CDR3 reads TGTGCCAGCAGCTTAGGTCTCGGCGGATCCCATCGGACTGGAAACACCATATATTTT.

This chain joins TRBV6-5 and TRBJ2-7; the D gene is possibly TRBD1 (6 bases). The CDR3 is 14 amino acids. Trimming stripped 6 bases from V and 1 base from J, with 13 bases between. Germline V gene sequence: CDR1 MNHEY, CDR2 SVGAGI. CDR3 in amino acids: CASRSLGQSYEQYF. The DNA of the CDR3 is TGTGCCAGCAGATCACTCGGACAGTCCTACGAGCAGTACTTC.